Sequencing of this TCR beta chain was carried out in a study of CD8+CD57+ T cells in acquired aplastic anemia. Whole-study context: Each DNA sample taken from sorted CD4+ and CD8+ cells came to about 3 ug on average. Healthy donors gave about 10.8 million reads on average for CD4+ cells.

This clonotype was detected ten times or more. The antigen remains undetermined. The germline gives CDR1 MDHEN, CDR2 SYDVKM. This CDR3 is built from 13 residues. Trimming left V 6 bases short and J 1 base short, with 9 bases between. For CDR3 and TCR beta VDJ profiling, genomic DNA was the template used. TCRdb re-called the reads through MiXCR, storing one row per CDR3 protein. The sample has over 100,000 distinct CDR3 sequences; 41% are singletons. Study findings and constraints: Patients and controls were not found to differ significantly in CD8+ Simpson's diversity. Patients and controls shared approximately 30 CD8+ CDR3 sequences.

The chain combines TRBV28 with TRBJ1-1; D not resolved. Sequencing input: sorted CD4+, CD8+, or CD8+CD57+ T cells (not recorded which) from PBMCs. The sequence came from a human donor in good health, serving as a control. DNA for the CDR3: TGTGCCAGCAGAAATGACGGGAACACTGAAGCTTTCTTT. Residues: CASRNDGNTEAFF.